This entry features one TCR beta chain sequence. This sample is drawn from a study of control samples from healthy donors and cancer patients. Profiled with immunoSEQ multiplex PCR; TCRdb holds only in-frame clones, not every one. The sample comprises some 56,000 clones, over 85% of which are singletons, and roughly 2.3% rests with the top ten. Trimming shortened V by 0 bases and J by 5 bases, and 13 bases separated the two germline ends. The CDR3 is made up of 15 amino acids. Per germline, CDR1 LGHNA and CDR2 YSLEER. Input material: blood. The V call is TRBV4-3, the J call TRBJ2-5; D is ambiguous. This TCR was sampled from a man under 40 in good health. The CDR3 coding sequence is TGCGCCAGCAGCCAAGATCCGGGTATTTCGGAGACCCAGTACTTC. It codes for CASSQDPGISETQYF.